This section outlines one T cell receptor (beta chain) sequence together with its context. Its cognate antigen is unknown. These data are taken from a study of cytomegalovirus exposure and HLA in healthy donors. Researchers ran the PCR with 60 Vbeta and 13 Jbeta primers. Measured with immunoSEQ multiplex PCR; TCRdb has only the in-frame clones, and not every one. Of 100,000 to 150,000 clones listed, roughly 79% are singletons. Study-wide results and caveats: Later analysis identified a missense DCLRE1C variant that was linked to TCR beta V- and J-gene trimming.

Germline CDR1 and CDR2: SGHRS and YFSETQ. Trimming pared 1 base from V and 7 bases from J, leaving 9 bases between. The CDR3 runs 13 residues. The receptor was isolated from a woman aged 50 to 60 in good health and CMV-seronegative. The sequencing input was PBMCs. This chain joins TRBV5-1 and TRBJ2-1, with D hard to call. The CDR3 reads CASSLPTENEQFF. The CDR3 nucleotides read TGCGCCAGCAGCTTGCCTACTGAGAATGAGCAGTTCTTC.